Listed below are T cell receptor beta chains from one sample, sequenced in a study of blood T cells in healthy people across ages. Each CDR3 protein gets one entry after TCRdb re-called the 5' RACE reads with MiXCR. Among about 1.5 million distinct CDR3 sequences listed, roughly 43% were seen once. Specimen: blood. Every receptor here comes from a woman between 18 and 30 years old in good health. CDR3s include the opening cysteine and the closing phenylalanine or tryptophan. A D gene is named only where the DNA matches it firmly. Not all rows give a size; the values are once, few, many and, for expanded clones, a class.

TGTTTTCAGGCGGGGCTAGCGGAAGAGACCCAGTACTTC,CFQAGLAEETQYF,TRBV6-2/TRBV6-3,TRBD2,TRBJ2-5,few
TGTGCCAGCAGCCAAGATTCCTCCCACGGTGAAAAACTGTTTTTT,CASSQDSSHGEKLFF,TRBV4-2,NA,TRBJ1-4,NA
TGTGCCAGCAGCCTCCGGACTAGGGGAGATACGCAGTATTTT,CASSLRTRGDTQYF,TRBV7-6,TRBD2,TRBJ2-3,few
TGCGCCAGCAGACAGACAGGGCCGAATGAAAAACTGTTTTTT,CASRQTGPNEKLFF,TRBV4-1,TRBD1,TRBJ1-4,NA
TGTGCCAGCAGCTCGAACCGGGGGAGCAATGAGCAGTTCTTC,CASSSNRGSNEQFF,TRBV7-9,NA,TRBJ2-1,few
TGTGCCAGCAGCCAATTTGCGTTTAGAGGCTACACCTTC,CASSQFAFRGYTF,TRBV14,NA,TRBJ1-2,NA
TGTGCCAGCAGCTTGACTAGCGGGACCCGTGGGCAGACCCAGTACTTC,CASSLTSGTRGQTQYF,TRBV5-4,TRBD2,TRBJ2-5,NA
TGTGCCAGCAGGTATTATAGCAATCAGCCCCAGCATTTT,CASRYYSNQPQHF,TRBV6-2/TRBV6-3,NA,TRBJ1-5,NA
TGCGCCAGCAGCCAAGATGACCCGGGACAGGGAAACAATGAGCAGTTCTTC,CASSQDDPGQGNNEQFF,TRBV4-3,TRBD1,TRBJ2-1,few
TGCAGCGTCCCCTCGACAGGGAACTATGGCTACACCTTC,CSVPSTGNYGYTF,TRBV29-1,TRBD1,TRBJ1-2,few
TGCAGCGTTGAGTTGAGACTCCTTATCAAGGAGCAGTACTTC,CSVELRLLIKEQYF,TRBV29-1,NA,TRBJ2-5,NA
TGTGCCAGCAGTTACGGCGACTACAATGAGCAGTTCTTC,CASSYGDYNEQFF,TRBV6-5,NA,TRBJ2-1,many
TGTGCCAGCAGCCAAGAGCCAGGAATTATGAACACTGAATCTTTCTTT,CASSQEPGIMNTESFF,TRBV14,NA,TRBJ1-1,NA
TGTGCCAGCAGCTTAGTAGGGGGCGCTTCTAATGAAAAACTGTTTTTT,CASSLVGGASNEKLFF,TRBV7-2,TRBD1,TRBJ1-4,NA
TGCGCCAGCAGCTTGGCGGGGGAATGGGGCACTGAAGCTTTCTTT,CASSLAGEWGTEAFF,TRBV5-1,NA,TRBJ1-1,NA
TGTGCCAGCTTCACCCGGGGGCTGGCTGAGCAGTACTTC,CASFTRGLAEQYF,TRBV6-1,NA,TRBJ2-5,NA
TGTGCCAGCAGTGAAGAGGGACAGGGGGAATGTGGCTACACCTTC,CASSEEGQGECGYTF,TRBV2,TRBD1,TRBJ1-2,NA
TGCAGCGGTGGGACAGCCTACGAGCAGTACTTC,CSGGTAYEQYF,TRBV29-1,TRBD1,TRBJ2-7,many
TGTGCCAGCAGGCGGGAGGTCCTTTCCTACGAGCAGTACTTC,CASRREVLSYEQYF,TRBV6-1,TRBD2,TRBJ2-7,NA
TGCAGTGCTAGAGATCCATCAATGACTAGCGGGAAGGGTACTAGGGAGCAGTACTTC,CSARDPSMTSGKGTREQYF,TRBV20-1,TRBD2,TRBJ2-7,few
TGTGCCAGCAGGAACGGGGCCTTCGAGACATACGAAAAACTGTTTTTT,CASRNGAFETYEKLFF,TRBV6-5,NA,TRBJ1-4,few
TGTGCCAGCAGCTTGGGGAAGGTCCTGACAGATACGCAGTATTTT,CASSLGKVLTDTQYF,TRBV5-5,NA,TRBJ2-3,NA
TGTGCCAGCAGTTACTTGGGGGTCCGGGACAACACAGATACGCAGTATTTT,CASSYLGVRDNTDTQYF,TRBV6-5,NA,TRBJ2-3,NA
TGTGCTAGTGGTTACCCTGGGGGTGGGGAGACCTCCTACAATGAGCGGTTCTTC,CASGYPGGGETSYNERFF,TRBV12-5,NA,TRBJ2-1,NA
TGTGCCAGCAGCTTATCGCCCACAGGGGATAATTACGAGCAGTACTTC,CASSLSPTGDNYEQYF,TRBV7-2,TRBD1,TRBJ2-7,NA
TGTGCCAGCAGCTCCATCTCCCAGGGTACCTTCTACACCTTC,CASSSISQGTFYTF,TRBV7-9,NA,TRBJ1-2,NA
TGTGCCAGCAGTCATACAGACACCGAAGAGACCCAGTACTTC,CASSHTDTEETQYF,TRBV12-3/TRBV12-4,NA,TRBJ2-5,NA
TGTGCCAGCAGTCGCGTTACGGGGTACAATGAGCAGTACTTC,CASSRVTGYNEQYF,TRBV12-3/TRBV12-4,NA,TRBJ2-7,NA
TGTGCCAGCAGCTTACCCCCACGTCAGGGTGACGATGAGCAGTTCTTC,CASSLPPRQGDDEQFF,TRBV7-2,NA,TRBJ2-1,few
TGTGCCAGCAGTCGACGGACCTACAATGAGCAGTTCTTC,CASSRRTYNEQFF,TRBV6-2/TRBV6-3,NA,TRBJ2-1,NA
TGCAGCGTTCAGGACAGGGGGATCACCGGGGAGCTGTTTTTT,CSVQDRGITGELFF,TRBV29-1,TRBD1,TRBJ2-2,few
TGCAGTGCTAGGAGACTAGCGGATCTCTACGAGCAGTACTTC,CSARRLADLYEQYF,TRBV20-1,TRBD2,TRBJ2-7,few
TGTGCCAGCAGCGCGACTTCGGGACTAGGCGAAAAACTGTTTTTT,CASSATSGLGEKLFF,TRBV9,NA,TRBJ1-4,NA
TGCGCCAGCAGCTTGCCAAGCTCCTACAATGAGCAGTACTTC,CASSLPSSYNEQYF,TRBV5-1,NA,TRBJ2-7,many
TGTGCCAGCAGTGAATGGCGGGAGGGCAACAATGAGCAGTTCTTC,CASSEWREGNNEQFF,TRBV6-1,TRBD2,TRBJ2-1,few
TGCAGTGCTAGAGATCCGACTAGCGGACGCACAGATACGCAGTATTTT,CSARDPTSGRTDTQYF,TRBV20-1,TRBD2,TRBJ2-3,NA
TGTGCCAGCAGCTCCCTTGGCCATCCCATCCGCAATGAGCAGTTCTTC,CASSSLGHPIRNEQFF,TRBV11-2,NA,TRBJ2-1,NA
TGTGCCAGCAGTTCCGGGAGTCGAGGTAGCAATCAGCCCCAGCATTTT,CASSSGSRGSNQPQHF,TRBV27,NA,TRBJ1-5,NA
TGTGTCAGCAGCCAAGAAGCTTCGTGGCAGGGCGGATCACCCCTCCACTTT,CVSSQEASWQGGSPLHF,TRBV4-2,NA,TRBJ1-6,NA
TGTGCCAGCAGTTGGGCTAGCGCACGCACAGATACGCAGTATTTT,CASSWASARTDTQYF,TRBV27,NA,TRBJ2-3,few
TGTGCCAGCAGCTTAGACACAGGGTTTTTTGAGCAGTACTTC,CASSLDTGFFEQYF,TRBV11-2,NA,TRBJ2-5,NA
TGCGCCAGCAGCCAGTATTCCGGGGTCCGGGTTGGCAATGAGCAGTTCTTC,CASSQYSGVRVGNEQFF,TRBV4-3,NA,TRBJ2-1,few
TGTGCCAGCAGTCCGGGACTAAGGGGCTACGAGCAGTACTTC,CASSPGLRGYEQYF,TRBV28,TRBD2,TRBJ2-7,many
TGTGCCAGCAGTTACTTCCCAGGGGGGTATGCGACTGAAGCTTTCTTT,CASSYFPGGYATEAFF,TRBV6-5,TRBD1,TRBJ1-1,NA
TGCAGTGCTGGGGGGGGCGGAGCTAGCACAGATACGCAGTATTTT,CSAGGGGASTDTQYF,TRBV20-1,NA,TRBJ2-3,NA
TGTGCCAGCAGCTTAAGGACACTCTATGGCTACACCTTC,CASSLRTLYGYTF,TRBV7-2,NA,TRBJ1-2,few
TGTGCAAGCAGTGACTCGAACAGTGAGCCAGGCTACACCTTC,CASSDSNSEPGYTF,TRBV6-5,NA,TRBJ1-2,NA
TGTGCCAACCCCCAGCAGCGGGACTCCTACAATGAGCAGTTCTTC,CANPQQRDSYNEQFF,TRBV10-3,TRBD2,TRBJ2-1,NA
TGTGCCAGCAGCGAACCGGGACAGCAAGAGACCCAGTACTTC,CASSEPGQQETQYF,TRBV11-2,TRBD1,TRBJ2-5,few
TGTGCCAGCAAACCCCGGGGACATACATCCTACGAGCAGTACTTC,CASKPRGHTSYEQYF,TRBV6-6,NA,TRBJ2-7,many
TGTGCCAGCAGCTTCCTCGGGACTAGCGGTTACACCGGGGAGCTGTTTTTT,CASSFLGTSGYTGELFF,TRBV6-5,TRBD2,TRBJ2-2,NA
TGTGCCAGCAGCTTACTAGCGGGGTCTTCAGATACGCAGTATTTT,CASSLLAGSSDTQYF,TRBV7-9,TRBD2,TRBJ2-3,NA
TGCAGTGCTGATGGACAGGGGGACACTGAAGCTTTCTTT,CSADGQGDTEAFF,TRBV20-1,TRBD1,TRBJ1-1,NA
TGTGCTAGTGGTTTGTGGACGGTAAACAATGAGCAGTTCTTC,CASGLWTVNNEQFF,TRBV12-5,NA,TRBJ2-1,few
TGCAGTGCCCAACGAGATGGAGCGCTAGGCACAGATACGCAGTATTTT,CSAQRDGALGTDTQYF,TRBV20-1,NA,TRBJ2-3,NA
TGTGCCAGCAGGTCCCTTGCAGGTGAGCAGTCCTTC,CASRSLAGEQSF,TRBV6-5,NA,TRBJ2-1,NA
TGTGCCAGCACCTTCCCCGGACTAGCGGGAGCCCTAAATCCCTACAATGAGCAGTTCTTC,CASTFPGLAGALNPYNEQFF,TRBV7-2,TRBD2,TRBJ2-1,NA
TGCAGTACAAGGGAAAAAGACAGGGGTCCGGGGGATACGCAGTATTTT,CSTREKDRGPGDTQYF,TRBV20-1,TRBD1,TRBJ2-3,NA
TGTGCCAGCAGTTCCTCTGGGGCTTCCACAGATACGCAGTATTTT,CASSSSGASTDTQYF,TRBV5-1,NA,TRBJ2-3,many
TGTGCCAGCAGCTTGGAGGGACTAGCGGGAGCCTACAATGAGCAGTTCTTC,CASSLEGLAGAYNEQFF,TRBV5-4,TRBD2,TRBJ2-1,few